These T cell receptor beta chains were read from a single sample in a study of blood T cell repertoires in COVID-19. Here immunoSEQ multiplex PCR was the method, and the copy in TCRdb shows in-frame clones only, minus some. The profile shows some 270,000 clones, about 89% of them singletons. Sequenced material: peripheral blood. The receptors derive from a middle-aged man with active or convalescent COVID-19. Each CDR3 is given with its conserved first and last residue.

j_call cdr3_length v_call cdr3_aa
TRBJ1-2 12 TRBV28 CASTLGGAGYTF
TRBJ2-1 16 TRBV6-5 CASSYITTGAYNEQFF
TRBJ2-2 16 TRBV19 CASHLNLAVNTGELFF
TRBJ1-3 14 TRBV28 CASSLAYSGNTIYF
TRBJ2-2 16 TRBV28 CATINRGTGNTGELFF
TRBJ2-5 17 TRBV7-9 CASSFGLTGQPEETQYF
TRBJ2-7 13 TRBV9 CASSAVIGAEQYF
TRBJ1-4 15 TRBV18 CASSPRSATNEKLFF
TRBJ1-5 14 TRBV7-3 CASSSGGGGQPQHF
TRBJ2-6 13 TRBV6-5 CASSSIGANVLTF
TRBJ2-1 12 TRBV6-5 CASRSVTNEQFF
TRBJ2-7 13 TRBV25-1 CASSKQGTYEQYF
TRBJ2-7 12 TRBV5-1 CASSLRDYEQYF
TRBJ2-1 15 TRBV10-1 CASSRGLTRVGEQFF
TRBJ2-1 15 TRBV6-4 CASSKDRLSYNEQFF
TRBJ1-3 14 TRBV29-1 CSVGEQGHRNTIYF
TRBJ1-4 14 TRBV27 CASRRTGNHEKLFF
TRBJ2-2 16 TRBV14 CASSSLGTEDTGELFF
TRBJ1-2 12 TRBV3-1/TRBV3-2 CASSQYRAGYTF
TRBJ2-4 16 TRBV5-6 CASSPDSNLAKNIQYF
TRBJ1-5 14 TRBV24-1 CATSDYQGNQPQHF
TRBJ1-1 12 TRBV29-1 CSVGTEYTEAFF
TRBJ1-6 16 TRBV27 CASSLFGTGLGSPLHF
TRBJ2-2 15 TRBV18 CASSPGTANTGELFF
TRBJ2-1 13 TRBV7-9 CASRTGRTNEQFF
TRBJ2-3 15 TRBV7-7 CASSLSSGGADTQYF
TRBJ2-3 14 TRBV7-9 CASSSRQGADTQYF
TRBJ1-1 14 TRBV18 CASSPGQGNTEAFF
TRBJ1-6 17 TRBV9 CASSAWEGESYNSPLHF
TRBJ1-6 16 TRBV10-2 CASSEYRGRYNSPLHF
TRBJ1-1 13 TRBV3-1/TRBV3-2 CASSQDIRTEAFF
TRBJ2-3 16 TRBV21-1 CASRHYSGGGWDTQYF
TRBJ1-3 15 TRBV10-3 CAISESTSTGNTIYF
TRBJ1-6 14 TRBV3-1/TRBV3-2 CASSQVHRESPLHF
TRBJ2-7 15 TRBV7-2 CASSKHSGTLYEQYF
TRBJ2-3 14 TRBV9 CASSVRTSTDTQYF
TRBJ2-1 14 TRBV10-2 CASSDGGAGNEQFF
TRBJ2-1 15 TRBV19 CASTTRQGTYNEQFF
TRBJ1-2 14 TRBV9 CASSVRLGHYGYTF
TRBJ2-1 15 TRBV5-4 CASSLDSGARNEQFF
TRBJ2-3 16 TRBV28 CASSPASGRVADTQYF
TRBJ2-2 14 TRBV19 CASSLNRRTGELFF
TRBJ2-7 12 TRBV12-3/TRBV12-4 CASSFSRGEQYF
TRBJ1-1 15 TRBV13 CASSLGRGMNTEAFF
TRBJ1-1 14 TRBV5-1 CASSLTPAGTEAFF
TRBJ2-3 16 TRBV5-1 CASSLAVASPTDTQYF
TRBJ2-2 13 TRBV12-3/TRBV12-4 CASRKGGTGELFF
TRBJ1-6 14 TRBV5-1 CASSPGQGASPLHF
TRBJ2-2 13 TRBV30 CAWTSGGTGELFF
TRBJ2-1 12 TRBV28 CASGQGYNEQFF
TRBJ1-2 16 TRBV19 CASSTKDRGPTRGYTF
TRBJ2-1 15 TRBV7-9 CASRSDSSNYNEQFF
TRBJ1-5 16 TRBV7-9 CASSEGTAYSNQPQHF